The 7 T cell receptor beta chains given below trace back to one sample, sequenced in a study of blood T cells in healthy people across ages. Combining a sample-barcoded 5' primer with a J-beta primer mix, a second PCR ran for roughly 6 to 11 cycles. TCRdb reanalysed the 5' RACE reads using MiXCR and keeps one entry per CDR3 protein. The table has approximately 1,000,000 distinct CDR3 sequences, less than 45% seen once; the top ten hold 13%. Sequenced material: blood. The receptors were sampled from a man younger than 35 in good health.

In this sample, this clonotype turned up a few times. The rearrangement joins TRBV4-1 to TRBJ2-2; D gene unclear. The germline V gene has CDR1 MGHRA and CDR2 YSYEKL. There are 15 residues in the CDR3. The V end was cut by 1 base, the J end by 2 bases, with 8 bases between. The CDR3 sequence: CASSQVPQNTGELFF. CDR3 nucleotides: TGCGCCAGCAGCCAAGTACCCCAAAACACCGGGGAGCTGTTTTTT.

This clonotype was found a few times. The chain is built from TRBV6-1 and TRBJ1-1; D gene unclear. Per germline, CDR1 MNHNS and CDR2 SASEGT. This CDR3 comprises 17 residues. Trimming shortened V by 10 bases and J by 3 bases, and 27 bases separated the two germline ends. This CDR3 is CATRLTPHGVSYTEAFF. The CDR3 coding sequence is TGTGCCACCCGGCTAACACCTCACGGGGTAAGCTACACTGAAGCTTTCTTT.

With regard to this clonotype: It may be a read error: a sequence one base away is much more abundant. The CDR3 spells CASSYGWNTEAFF. The CDR3 nucleotides are TGTGCCAGCAGTTACGGGTGGAACACTGAAGCTTTCTTT. This rearrangement joins TRBV6-5 to TRBJ1-1; no clear D. V was cut by 2 bases and J by 1 base, with 5 bases left in between. Germline V gene sequence: CDR1 MNHEY, CDR2 SVGAGI. The CDR3 is 13 amino acids.

This clonotype was seen a handful of times. The chain recombines TRBV6-2 or TRBV6-3 with TRBJ1-2; TRBD1 is a possible D gene (6 bases). There are 13 residues in the CDR3. Germline lookup yields CDR1 MNHEY and CDR2 SVGEGT. Trimming took off 6 bases at V and 3 bases at J, with 11 bases between the two ends. CDR3 protein: CASRRPGDYGYTF. CDR3 nucleotides: TGTGCCAGCAGACGACCAGGGGACTATGGCTACACCTTC.

The gene calls are TRBV20-1 and TRBJ1-1; D is perhaps TRBD1 (6 bases). Per germline, CDR1 DFQATT and CDR2 SNEGSKA (reference sequence). V was trimmed by 4 bases and J by 5 bases, leaving 11 bases between them. The CDR3 length is 12 residues. This chain's CDR3 is CSAKQGGTEAFF. CDR3 bases: TGCAGTGCTAAACAGGGAGGTACTGAAGCTTTCTTT.

The chain has TRBV20-1 and TRBJ1-5; D is undetermined. The CDR3 covers 14 residues. Looked up from germline, CDR1 is DFQATT and CDR2 is SNEGSKA (reference sequence). V was pared by 7 bases and J by 2 bases, with 15 bases between. CDR3 sequence reads: CSVPAVAGNQPQHF. For the CDR3, the DNA is TGCAGTGTACCAGCGGTCGCGGGCAATCAGCCCCAGCATTTT.

The rearrangement joins TRBV7-9 to TRBJ1-1; the match to TRBD1 covers 8 bases. V lost 5 bases and J lost 3; bases outside the gene matches: 8. The CDR3 runs to 15 residues. The germline V gene encodes CDR1 SEHNR and CDR2 FQNEAQ (reference sequence). The CDR3 DNA is TGTGCCAGCAGCCTTACCGGGACAGGCGACACTGAAGCTTTCTTT. It translates to CASSLTGTGDTEAFF.